This T cell receptor beta chain was documented in a study of human T cells and chemical hapten exposure. Study context: The scalp of each patient received a weekly diphenylcyclopropenone dose for the full roughly 22-week study. Upper-back patch tests with 0.01% DPC were read at 6 days. Study outcomes and limitations: Controls formed significantly fewer large CDR3 similarity clusters than expanded TCRs did.

The time point was: pre-sensitization, week 0. The sample's treatment: therapeutic diphenylcyclopropenone sensitization with weekly scalp DPC. The study extracted total RNA from unfractionated whole blood. Germline lookup yields CDR1 MNHNY and CDR2 SVGAGI (reference sequence). With 6 bases removed from V and 0 bases from J, the gap between germline ends came to 12 bases. This CDR3 is 16 amino acids long. For this clonotype: Its antigen is not identified.

MiXCR was run by TCRdb on the RACE reads, yielding one entry per CDR3 protein. The table lists some 330,000 distinct CDR3 sequences, 4.5% to 5.5% of them singletons. The source of this sequence is a woman between 18 and 29 years old with alopecia areata. Some clones in this sample may be carry-over from other donors' samples. Sequenced material: whole blood, taken in connection with sensitization to the hapten diphenylcyclopropenone (DPC). J is TRBJ2-6 and V is TRBV6-6; D may match TRBD1 or TRBD2 (5 bases each). The CDR3 nucleotides read TGTGCCAGCAGGGGACGTCAGAGCTCTGGGGCCAACGTCCTGACTTTC. It is translated as CASRGRQSSGANVLTF.